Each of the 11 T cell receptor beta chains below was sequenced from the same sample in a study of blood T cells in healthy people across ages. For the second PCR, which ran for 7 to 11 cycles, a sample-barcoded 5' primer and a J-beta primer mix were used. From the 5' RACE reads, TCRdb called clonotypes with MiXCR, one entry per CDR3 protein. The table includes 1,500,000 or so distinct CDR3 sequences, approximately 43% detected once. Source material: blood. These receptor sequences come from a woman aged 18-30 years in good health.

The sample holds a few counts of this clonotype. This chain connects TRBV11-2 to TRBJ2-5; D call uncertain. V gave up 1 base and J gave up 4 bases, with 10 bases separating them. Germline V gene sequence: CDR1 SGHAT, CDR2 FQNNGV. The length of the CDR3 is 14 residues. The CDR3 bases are TGTGCCAGCAGCTTAGGCGGTAGGGCAGAGACCCAGTACTTC. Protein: CASSLGGRAETQYF.

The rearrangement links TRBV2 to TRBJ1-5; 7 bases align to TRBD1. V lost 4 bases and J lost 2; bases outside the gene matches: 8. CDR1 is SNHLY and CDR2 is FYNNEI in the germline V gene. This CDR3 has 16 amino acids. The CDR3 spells CASSGLQGSGNQPQHF. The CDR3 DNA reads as TGTGCCAGCAGTGGATTACAGGGGTCGGGCAATCAGCCCCAGCATTTT.

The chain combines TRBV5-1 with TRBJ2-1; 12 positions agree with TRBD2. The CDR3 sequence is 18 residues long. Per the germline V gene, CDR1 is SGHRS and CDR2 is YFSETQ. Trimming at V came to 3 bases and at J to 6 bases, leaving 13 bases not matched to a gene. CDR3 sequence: CASSYPGTSGFEGNEQFF. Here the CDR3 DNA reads TGCGCCAGCAGCTACCCCGGGACTAGCGGGTTTGAAGGCAATGAGCAGTTCTTC. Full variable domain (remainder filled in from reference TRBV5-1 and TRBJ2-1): KAGVTQTPRYLIKTRGQQVTLSCSPISGHRSVSWYQQTPGQGLQFLFEYFSETQRNKGNFPGRFSGRQFSNSRSEMNVSTLELGDSALYLCASSYPGTSGFEGNEQFFGPGTRLTVL.

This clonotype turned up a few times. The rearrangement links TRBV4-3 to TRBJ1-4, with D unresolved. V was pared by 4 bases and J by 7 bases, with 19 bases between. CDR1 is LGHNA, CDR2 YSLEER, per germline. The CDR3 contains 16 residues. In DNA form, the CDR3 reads TGCGCCAGCAGCCGAAGCCTTCGCGTCGATGGTGAAAAACTGTTTTTT. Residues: CASSRSLRVDGEKLFF.

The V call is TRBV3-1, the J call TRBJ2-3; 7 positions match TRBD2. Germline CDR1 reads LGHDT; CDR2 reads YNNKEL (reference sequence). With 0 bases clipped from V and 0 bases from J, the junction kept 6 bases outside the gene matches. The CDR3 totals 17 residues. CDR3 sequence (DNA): TGTGCCAGCAGCCAAGAAATATGGCGGGGGAGCACAGATACGCAGTATTTT. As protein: CASSQEIWRGSTDTQYF.

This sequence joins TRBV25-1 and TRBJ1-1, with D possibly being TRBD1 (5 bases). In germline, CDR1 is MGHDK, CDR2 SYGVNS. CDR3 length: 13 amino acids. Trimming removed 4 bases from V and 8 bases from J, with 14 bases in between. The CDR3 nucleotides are TGTGCCAGCAGTGTTTCTTTCCAGGGCGAAGCTTTCTTT. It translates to CASSVSFQGEAFF.

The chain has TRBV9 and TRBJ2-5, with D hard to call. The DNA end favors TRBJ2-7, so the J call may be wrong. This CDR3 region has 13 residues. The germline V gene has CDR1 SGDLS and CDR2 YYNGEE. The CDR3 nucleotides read TGTGCCAGCAGCGGGACCCTGCGTGGCGAGCAGTACTTC. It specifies CASSGTLRGEQYF.

The CDR3 bases are TGTGCCAGCAGCCAACTTAGCGGTGAGCAGTTCTTC. Translation: CASSQLSGEQFF. This chain uses TRBV3-1 with TRBJ2-1, with D possibly matching TRBD2 (6 bases). Trimming took 2 bases from V and 9 from J, leaving 8 bases between them. The length of the CDR3 is 12 residues. Germline V CDR1 and CDR2: LGHDT, YNNKEL (reference sequence).

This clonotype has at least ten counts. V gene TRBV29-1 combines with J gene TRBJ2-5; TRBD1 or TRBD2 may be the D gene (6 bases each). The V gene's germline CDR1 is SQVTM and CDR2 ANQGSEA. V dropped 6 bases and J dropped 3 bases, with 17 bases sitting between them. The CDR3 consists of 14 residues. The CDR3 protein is CSVALQGGKETQYF. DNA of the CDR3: TGCAGCGTCGCTCTACAGGGCGGGAAAGAGACCCAGTACTTC.

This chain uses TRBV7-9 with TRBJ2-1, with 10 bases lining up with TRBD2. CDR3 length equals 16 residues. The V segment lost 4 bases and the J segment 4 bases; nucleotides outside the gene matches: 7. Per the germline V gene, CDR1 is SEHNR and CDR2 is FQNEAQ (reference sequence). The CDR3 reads CASSSPGLADYNEQFF. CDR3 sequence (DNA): TGTGCCAGCAGCTCCCCCGGACTAGCGGATTACAATGAGCAGTTCTTC.

In nucleotides, the CDR3 is TGCAGTGCTAAACAGGGGGCGGAAGATACGCAGTATTTT. Its translation: CSAKQGAEDTQYF. This chain connects TRBV20-1 to TRBJ2-3; TRBD1 matches 9 bases. Trimming at V came to 4 bases and at J to 5 bases, leaving 4 bases not matched to a gene. Germline V gene lookup returns CDR1 DFQATT and CDR2 SNEGSKA (reference sequence). CDR3 size: 13 residues.